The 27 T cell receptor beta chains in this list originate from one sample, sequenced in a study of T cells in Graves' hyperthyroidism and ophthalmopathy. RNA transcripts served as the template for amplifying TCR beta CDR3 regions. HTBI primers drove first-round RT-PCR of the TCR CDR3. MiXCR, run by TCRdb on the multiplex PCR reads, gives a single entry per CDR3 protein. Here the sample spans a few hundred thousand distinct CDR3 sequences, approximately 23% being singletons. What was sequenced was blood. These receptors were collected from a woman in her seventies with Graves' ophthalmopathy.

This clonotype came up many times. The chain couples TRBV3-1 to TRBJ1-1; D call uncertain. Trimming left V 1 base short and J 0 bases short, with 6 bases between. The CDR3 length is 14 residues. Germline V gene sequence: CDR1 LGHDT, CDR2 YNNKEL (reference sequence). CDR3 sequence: CASSQVILNTEAFF. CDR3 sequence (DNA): TGTGCCAGCAGCCAAGTAATCCTGAACACTGAAGCTTTCTTT.

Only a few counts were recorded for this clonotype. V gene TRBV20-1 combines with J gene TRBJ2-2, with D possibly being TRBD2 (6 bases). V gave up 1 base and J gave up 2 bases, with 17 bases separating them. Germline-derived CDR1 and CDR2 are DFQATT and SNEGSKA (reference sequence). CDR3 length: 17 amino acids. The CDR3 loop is CSARGGGGNSNTGELFF. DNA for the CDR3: TGCAGTGCTAGAGGAGGTGGGGGGAATAGCAACACCGGGGAGCTGTTTTTT.

CDR3 loop: CASSLLRGLGYTF. The CDR3 DNA reads as TGTGCCAGCAGTTTGCTGAGGGGTTTAGGTTACACCTTC. The genes are TRBV12-3 or TRBV12-4 and TRBJ1-2; TRBD1 might be the D (5 bases). V shed 3 bases and J shed 11 bases, with 16 bases lying between them. This CDR3 spans 13 amino acids.

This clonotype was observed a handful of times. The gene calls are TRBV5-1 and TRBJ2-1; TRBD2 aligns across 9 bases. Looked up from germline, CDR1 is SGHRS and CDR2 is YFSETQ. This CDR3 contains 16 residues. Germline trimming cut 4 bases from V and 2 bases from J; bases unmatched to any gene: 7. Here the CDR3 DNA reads TGCGCCAGCAGCACATTAGCGGGAGTTACCTACAATGAGCAGTTCTTC. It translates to CASSTLAGVTYNEQFF. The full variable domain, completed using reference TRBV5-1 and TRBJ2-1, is KAGVTQTPRYLIKTRGQQVTLSCSPISGHRSVSWYQQTPGQGLQFLFEYFSETQRNKGNFPGRFSGRQFSNSRSEMNVSTLELGDSALYLCASSTLAGVTYNEQFFGPGTRLTVL.

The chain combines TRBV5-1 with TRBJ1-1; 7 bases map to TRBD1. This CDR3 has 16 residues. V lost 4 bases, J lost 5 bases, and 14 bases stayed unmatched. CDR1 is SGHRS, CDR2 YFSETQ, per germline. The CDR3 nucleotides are TGCGCCAGCAGCGCGGGCGAGTTAGGGGGCCTTACTGAAGCTTTCTTT. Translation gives CASSAGELGGLTEAFF. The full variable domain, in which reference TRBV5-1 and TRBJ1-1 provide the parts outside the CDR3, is KAGVTQTPRYLIKTRGQQVTLSCSPISGHRSVSWYQQTPGQGLQFLFEYFSETQRNKGNFPGRFSGRQFSNSRSEMNVSTLELGDSALYLCASSAGELGGLTEAFFGQGTRLTVV.

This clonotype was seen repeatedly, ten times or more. The CDR3 spells CSAGQGASSNGELFF. The CDR3 DNA reads TGCAGTGCGGGGCAGGGAGCTTCCTCTAACGGGGAGCTGTTTTTT. The chain couples TRBV20-1 to TRBJ2-2; D possibly uses TRBD1 or TRBD2 (5 bases each). Germline V CDR1 and CDR2: DFQATT, SNEGSKA (reference sequence). This CDR3 region has 15 residues. The V end lost 6 bases, the J end lost 7 bases, and 21 bases lay between the germline ends.

The CDR3 spells CAISDGIEDTQYF. The CDR3 DNA reads as TGTGCCATCAGTGACGGGATCGAAGATACGCAGTATTTT. V gene TRBV10-3 combines with J gene TRBJ2-3; weak D call: TRBD2 (5 bases). V lost 3 bases to trimming and J lost 5 bases, with 9 bases between them. This CDR3 comprises 13 residues. Looked up from germline, CDR1 is ENHRY and CDR2 is SYGVKD.

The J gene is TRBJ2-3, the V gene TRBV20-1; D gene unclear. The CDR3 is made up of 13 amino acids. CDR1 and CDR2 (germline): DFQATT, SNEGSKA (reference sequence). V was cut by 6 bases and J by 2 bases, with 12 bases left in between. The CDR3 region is CSAQAGSTDTQYF. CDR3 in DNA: TGCAGTGCCCAGGCAGGTTCCACAGATACGCAGTATTTT.

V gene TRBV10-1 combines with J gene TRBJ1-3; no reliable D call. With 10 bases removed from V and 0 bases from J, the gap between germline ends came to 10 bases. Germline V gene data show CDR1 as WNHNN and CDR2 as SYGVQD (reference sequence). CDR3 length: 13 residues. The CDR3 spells CATVESSGNTIYF. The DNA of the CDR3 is TGCGCCACAGTAGAGAGCTCTGGAAACACCATATATTTT.

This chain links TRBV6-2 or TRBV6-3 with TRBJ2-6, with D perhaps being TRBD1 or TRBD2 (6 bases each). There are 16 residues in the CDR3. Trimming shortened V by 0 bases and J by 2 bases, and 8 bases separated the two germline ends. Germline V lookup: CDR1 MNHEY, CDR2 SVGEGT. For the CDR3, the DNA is TGTGCCAGCAGTTACTCGAGGGGGGCTGGGGCCAACGTCCTGACTTTC. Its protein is CASSYSRGAGANVLTF.

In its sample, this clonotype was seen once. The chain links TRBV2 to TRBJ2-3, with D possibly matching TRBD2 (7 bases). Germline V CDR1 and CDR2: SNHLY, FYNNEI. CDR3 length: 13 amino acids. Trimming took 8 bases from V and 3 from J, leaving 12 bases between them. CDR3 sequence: CASWGGGTDTQYF. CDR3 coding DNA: TGTGCCAGCTGGGGGGGCGGAACAGATACGCAGTATTTT.

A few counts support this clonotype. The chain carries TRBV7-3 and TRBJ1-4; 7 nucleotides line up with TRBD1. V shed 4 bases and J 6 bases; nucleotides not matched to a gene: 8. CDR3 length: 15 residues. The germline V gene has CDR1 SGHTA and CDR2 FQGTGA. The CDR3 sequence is CASSSRDRGDEKLFF. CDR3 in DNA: TGTGCCAGCAGCTCCAGGGACAGAGGGGATGAAAAACTGTTTTTT.

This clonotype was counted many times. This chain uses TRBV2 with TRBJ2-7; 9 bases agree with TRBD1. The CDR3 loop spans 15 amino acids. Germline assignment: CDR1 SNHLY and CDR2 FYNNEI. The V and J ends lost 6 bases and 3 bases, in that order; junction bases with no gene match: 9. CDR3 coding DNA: TGTGCCAGCAGGGAAAATACAGGGGGCAACTACGAGCAGTACTTC. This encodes CASRENTGGNYEQYF. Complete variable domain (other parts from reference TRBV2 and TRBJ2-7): EPEVTQTPSHQVTQMGQEVILRCVPISNHLYFYWYRQILGQKVEFLVSFYNNEISEKSEIFDDQFSVERPDGSNFTLKIRSTKLEDSAMYFCASRENTGGNYEQYFGPGTRLTVT.

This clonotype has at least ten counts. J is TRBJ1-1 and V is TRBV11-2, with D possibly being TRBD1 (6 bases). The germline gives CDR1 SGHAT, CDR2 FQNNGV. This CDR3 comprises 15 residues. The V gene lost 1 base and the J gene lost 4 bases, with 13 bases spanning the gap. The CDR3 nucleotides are TGTGCCAGCAGCTTAGGTGCAGGGGTACGCACTGAAGCTTTCTTT. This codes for CASSLGAGVRTEAFF.

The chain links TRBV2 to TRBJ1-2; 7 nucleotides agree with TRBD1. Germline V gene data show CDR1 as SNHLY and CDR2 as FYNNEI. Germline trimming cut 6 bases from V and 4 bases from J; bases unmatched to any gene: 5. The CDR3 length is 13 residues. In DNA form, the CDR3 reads TGTGCCAGCAGGCAGACAGGGTCCTATGGCTACACCTTC. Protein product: CASRQTGSYGYTF.

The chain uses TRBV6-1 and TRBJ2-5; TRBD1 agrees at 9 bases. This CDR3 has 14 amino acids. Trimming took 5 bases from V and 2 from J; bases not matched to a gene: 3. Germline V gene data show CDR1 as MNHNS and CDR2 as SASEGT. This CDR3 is CASSSQGAQETQYF. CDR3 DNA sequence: TGTGCCAGCAGTTCACAGGGGGCTCAAGAGACCCAGTACTTC.

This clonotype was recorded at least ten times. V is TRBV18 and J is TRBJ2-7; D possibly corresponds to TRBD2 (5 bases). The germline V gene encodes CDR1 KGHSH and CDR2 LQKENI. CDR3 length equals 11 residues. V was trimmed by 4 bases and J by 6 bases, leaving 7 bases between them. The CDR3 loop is CASSQRGEQYF. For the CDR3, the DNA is TGTGCCAGCTCACAACGGGGCGAGCAGTACTTC. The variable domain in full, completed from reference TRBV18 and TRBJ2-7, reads NAGVMQNPRHLVRRRGQEARLRCSPMKGHSHVYWYRQLPEEGLKFMVYLQKENIIDESGMPKERFSAEFPKEGPSILRIQQVVRGDSAAYFCASSQRGEQYFGPGTRLTVT.

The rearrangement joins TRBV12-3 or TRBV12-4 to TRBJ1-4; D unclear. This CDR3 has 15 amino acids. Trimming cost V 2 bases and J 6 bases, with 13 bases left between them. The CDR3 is CASSLNGVMDEKLFF. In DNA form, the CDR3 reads TGTGCCAGCAGTTTAAATGGGGTTATGGATGAAAAACTGTTTTTT.

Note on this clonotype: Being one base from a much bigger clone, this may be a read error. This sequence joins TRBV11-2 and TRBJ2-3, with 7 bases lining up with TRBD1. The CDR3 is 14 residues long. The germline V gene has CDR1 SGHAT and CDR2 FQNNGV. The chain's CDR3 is CASSRQGSTDTQCF. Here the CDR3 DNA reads TGTGCCAGCTCTCGACAGGGAAGCACAGATACGCAGTGTTTT.

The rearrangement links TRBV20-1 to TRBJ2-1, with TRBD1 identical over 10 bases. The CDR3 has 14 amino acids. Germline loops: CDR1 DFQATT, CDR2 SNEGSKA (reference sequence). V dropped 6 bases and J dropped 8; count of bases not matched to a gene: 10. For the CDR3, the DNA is TGCAGTGCGTCCCCCGGGACAGGGGCTTATGAGCAGTTCTTC. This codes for CSASPGTGAYEQFF.

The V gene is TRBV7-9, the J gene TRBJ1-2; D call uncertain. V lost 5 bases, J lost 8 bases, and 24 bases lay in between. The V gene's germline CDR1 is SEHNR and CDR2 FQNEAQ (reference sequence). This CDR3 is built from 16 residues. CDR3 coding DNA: TGTGCCAGCAGCCTCCGCCGATCAGGCGAAGCTGGAGGCTACACCTTC. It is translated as CASSLRRSGEAGGYTF.

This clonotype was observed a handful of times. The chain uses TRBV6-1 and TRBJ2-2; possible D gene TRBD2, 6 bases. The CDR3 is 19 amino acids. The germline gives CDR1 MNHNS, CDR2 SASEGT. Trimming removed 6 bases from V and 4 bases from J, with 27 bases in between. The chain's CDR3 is CASSWGGRVAQRGTGELFF. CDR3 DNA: TGTGCCAGCAGCTGGGGAGGTCGAGTCGCTCAACGGGGCACCGGGGAGCTGTTTTTT.

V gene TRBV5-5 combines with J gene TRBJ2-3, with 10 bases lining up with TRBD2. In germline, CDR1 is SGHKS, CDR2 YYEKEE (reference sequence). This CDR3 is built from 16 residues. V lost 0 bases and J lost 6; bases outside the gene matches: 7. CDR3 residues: CASSLVVAGGSDTQYF. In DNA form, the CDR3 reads TGTGCCAGCAGCTTGGTAGTAGCGGGAGGATCGGATACGCAGTATTTT.

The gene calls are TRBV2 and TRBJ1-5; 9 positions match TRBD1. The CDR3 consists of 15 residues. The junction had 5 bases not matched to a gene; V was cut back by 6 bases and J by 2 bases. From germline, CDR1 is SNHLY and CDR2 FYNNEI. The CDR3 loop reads CASSPTGGGNQPQHF. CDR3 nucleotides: TGTGCCAGCAGCCCCACAGGGGGCGGCAATCAGCCCCAGCATTTT.

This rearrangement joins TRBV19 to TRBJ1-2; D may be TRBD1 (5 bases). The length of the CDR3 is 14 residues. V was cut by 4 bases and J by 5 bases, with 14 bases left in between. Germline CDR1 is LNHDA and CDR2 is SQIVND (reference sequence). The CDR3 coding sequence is TGTGCCAGTAGTAGGGACCATGGGGATTATGGCTACACCTTC. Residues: CASSRDHGDYGYTF.

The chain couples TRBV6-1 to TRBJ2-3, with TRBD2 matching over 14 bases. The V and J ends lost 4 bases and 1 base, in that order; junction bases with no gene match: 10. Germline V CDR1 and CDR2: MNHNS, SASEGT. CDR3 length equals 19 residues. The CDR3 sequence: CASSGNRLAGGPCTDTQYF. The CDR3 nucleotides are TGTGCCAGCAGTGGAAACCGACTAGCGGGAGGGCCGTGCACAGATACGCAGTATTTT.

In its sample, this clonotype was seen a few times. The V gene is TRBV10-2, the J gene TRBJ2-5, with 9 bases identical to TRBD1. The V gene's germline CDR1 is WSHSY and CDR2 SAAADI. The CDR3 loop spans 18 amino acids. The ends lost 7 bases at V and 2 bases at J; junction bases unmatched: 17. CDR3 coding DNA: TGCGCCAGCACCTCGGACAGGGGCCCCACCCCCCCACAAGAGACCCAGTACTTC. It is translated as CASTSDRGPTPPQETQYF.